This TCR beta chain was recorded in a study of vaccination and CD4 T cells after COVID-19. Concerning this clonotype: Its antigen is unidentified.

The Oncomine TCR Beta short-read assay sequenced DNA from cultured CD4+ T cells. TCRdb independently ran MiXCR on the PCR reads; one entry per CDR3 protein. This repertoire shows approximately 1,500 distinct CDR3 sequences, around 70% found once; its top ten account for around 89%. Treatment specified: approximately 10-day PBMC culture with coronavirus spike peptide pools or control peptides (ViraFEST assay). Trimming left V 4 bases short and J 2 bases short, with 11 bases between. CDR3 size: 14 residues. Germline V lookup: CDR1 SGHTA, CDR2 FQGNSA. The sequence was collected from a human donor who had recovered from COVID-19. V usage is TRBV7-2 and J usage is TRBJ1-1; a possible D gene is TRBD1 (5 bases). Sequenced material: CD4+ T cells from blood, cultured in vitro, taken after SARS-CoV-2 vaccination. This CDR3 is CASSSRGGNTEAFF. For the CDR3, the DNA is TGTGCCAGCAGCTCCCGCGGGGGAAACACTGAAGCTTTCTTT.